The TCR beta chain described here comes from a study of shared clonotypes between healthy human individuals. The protocol was immunoSEQ multiplex PCR, while the TCRdb copy is restricted to in-frame clones and leaves out a portion. The data contain more than 900,000 clones, 75% to 85% of them singletons. Of note for this clone: Its specificity is not known.

Study-wide results and caveats: Across a few donors, naive CD4 shared approximately 4.5%, naive CD8 3% to 3.5%, memory CD4 more than 2%, memory CD8 about 0.4%.

Germline loops: CDR1 MDHEN, CDR2 SYDVKM. The CDR3 runs 15 residues. Trimming stripped 2 bases from V and 1 base from J, with 11 bases between. This sequence joins TRBV28 and TRBJ1-1, with a weak D call TRBD1 (5 bases). This clonotype was obtained from a man aged 18 to 30 in good health. Some clones in this sample may be carry-over from other donors' samples. The material sequenced was memory CD4+ T cells from PBMCs. Subset denoted: CD45RA-negative fraction. The CDR3 DNA reads TGTGCCAGCAGTTTAGGCAGGGTGGGGAACACTGAAGCTTTCTTT. The encoded protein is CASSLGRVGNTEAFF.